This T cell receptor beta chain was profiled in a study of blood T cells in healthy people across ages. This clonotype showed up many times. Its target is not known. Together with a sample-barcoded 5' primer, a J-beta primer mix was included in a second PCR lasting roughly 6 to 12 cycles. TCRdb re-analysed the 5' RACE reads in MiXCR, keeping a single row per CDR3 protein. The sample has fewer than 800,000 distinct CDR3 sequences, about a third seen once. Study-wide findings and caveats: Long-lived donors exceeded aged donors in naive CD4+ cells and diversity.

This CDR3 is 12 amino acids long. CDR1 SEHNR and CDR2 FQNEAQ come from the germline V gene (reference sequence). V gave up 5 bases and J gave up 8 bases, with 10 bases separating them. The clonotype originates from a woman older than 75 in good health. What was sequenced was blood. The rearrangement uses TRBV7-9 and TRBJ2-1; D gene uncertain. For the CDR3, the DNA is TGTGCCAGCAGCCCTCAGCGAGATGAGCAGTTCTTC. Translation: CASSPQRDEQFF.